This entry features one TCR beta chain sequence. The antigen remains unidentified. PCR primers comprised 60 Vbeta and 13 Jbeta primers. Measured with immunoSEQ multiplex PCR; TCRdb has only the in-frame clones, and not every one. In the table there are approximately 150,000 clones, roughly 80% of which are singletons. This CDR3 comprises 14 residues. Germline V CDR1 and CDR2: LNHDA, SQIVND (reference sequence). Trimming removed 3 bases from V and 6 bases from J; junction bases left unmatched: 4. The record originates from a study of cytomegalovirus exposure and HLA in healthy donors. Broader study findings: When a later analysis was performed, an Asian-associated ancestry cluster reportedly had fewer N-insertions than the approximately 690-donor mean.

The genes are TRBV19 and TRBJ1-5; 8 bases match TRBD1. Sequencing was done on a sample of PBMCs. This TCR came from a male donor in good health and CMV-seronegative. Here the CDR3 reads CASSIGQGPQPQHF. CDR3 DNA: TGTGCCAGTAGTATCGGACAGGGCCCTCAGCCCCAGCATTTT.